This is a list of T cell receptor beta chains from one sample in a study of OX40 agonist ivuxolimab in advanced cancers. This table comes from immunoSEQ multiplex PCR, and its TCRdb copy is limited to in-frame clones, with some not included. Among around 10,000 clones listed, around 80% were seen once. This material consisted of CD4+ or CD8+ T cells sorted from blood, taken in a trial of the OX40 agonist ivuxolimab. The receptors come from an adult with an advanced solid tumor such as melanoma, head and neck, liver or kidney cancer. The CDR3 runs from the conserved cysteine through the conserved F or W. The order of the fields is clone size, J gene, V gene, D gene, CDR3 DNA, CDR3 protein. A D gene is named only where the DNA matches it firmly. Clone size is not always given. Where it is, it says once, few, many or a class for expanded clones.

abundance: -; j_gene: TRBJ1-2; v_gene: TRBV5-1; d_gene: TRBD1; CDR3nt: TGCGCCAGCAGCTGGACAGGGGGCATCTATGGCTACACCTTC; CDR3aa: CASSWTGGIYGYTF
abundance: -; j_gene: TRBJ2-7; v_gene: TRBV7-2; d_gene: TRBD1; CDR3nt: TGTGCCAGCAGCTTAGTGGGACAGGGGGGCTACGAGCAGTACTTC; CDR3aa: CASSLVGQGGYEQYF
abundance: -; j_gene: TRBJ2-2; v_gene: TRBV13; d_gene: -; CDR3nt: TGTGCCAGCAGCTTAAGTCAGGCTGGGGAGCTGTTTTTT; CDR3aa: CASSLSQAGELFF
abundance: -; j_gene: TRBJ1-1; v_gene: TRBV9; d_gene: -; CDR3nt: TGTGCCAGCAGCCCTAGCGGTGGCCGGAACACTGAAGCTTTCTTT; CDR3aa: CASSPSGGRNTEAFF
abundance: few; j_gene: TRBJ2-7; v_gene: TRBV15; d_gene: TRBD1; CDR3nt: TGTGCCACCAGCAGAGATGAGGACAGGAGCCCCTACGAGCAGTACTTC; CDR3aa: CATSRDEDRSPYEQYF
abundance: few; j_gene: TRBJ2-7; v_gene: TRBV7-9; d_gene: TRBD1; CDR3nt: TGTGCCAGCAGCTCGGACAGGGTGTCGTACGAGCAGTACTTC; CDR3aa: CASSSDRVSYEQYF
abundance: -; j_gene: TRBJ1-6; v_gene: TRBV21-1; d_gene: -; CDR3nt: TGTGCCAGCAAAAACCCGCCGGGGGGGGACCGAAATTCACCCCTCCACTTT; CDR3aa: CASKNPPGGDRNSPLHF
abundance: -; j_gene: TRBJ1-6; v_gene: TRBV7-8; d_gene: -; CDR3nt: TGTGCCAGCAGCTTGGCTTTGAGCTCCTATAATTCACCCCTCCACTTT; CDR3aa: CASSLALSSYNSPLHF
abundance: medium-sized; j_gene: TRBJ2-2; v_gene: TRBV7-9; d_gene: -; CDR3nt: TGTGCCAGCAGGACAGACCCCGGGGAGCTGTTTTTT; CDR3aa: CASRTDPGELFF
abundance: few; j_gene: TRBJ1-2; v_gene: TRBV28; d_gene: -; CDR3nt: -; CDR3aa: CASSSSWAYSYGYTF
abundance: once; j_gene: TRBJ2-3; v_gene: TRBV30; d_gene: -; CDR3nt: TGTGCCTGGAGGAGGCCAGGGAGCACAGATACGCAGTATTTT; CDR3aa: CAWRRPGSTDTQYF
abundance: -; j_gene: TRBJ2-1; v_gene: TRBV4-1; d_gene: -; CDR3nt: TGCGCCAGCAGCCAAGATCGGGGGGCGGTAAGGGACAATGAGCAGTTCTTC; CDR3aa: CASSQDRGAVRDNEQFF
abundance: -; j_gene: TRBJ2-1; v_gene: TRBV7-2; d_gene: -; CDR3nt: TGTGCCAGCAGCTCCGCCGGGGGGCCCTACAATGAGCAGTTCTTC; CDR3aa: CASSSAGGPYNEQFF
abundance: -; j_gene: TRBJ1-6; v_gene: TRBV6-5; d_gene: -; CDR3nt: TGTGCCAGCAGTTACTCGACCGGCAGGGCGGCCCTCCACTTT; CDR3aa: CASSYSTGRAALHF
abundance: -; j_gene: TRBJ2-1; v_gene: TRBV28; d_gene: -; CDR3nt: TGTGCCAGATCGGGATCGCCTGATGAGCAGTTCTTC; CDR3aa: CARSGSPDEQFF
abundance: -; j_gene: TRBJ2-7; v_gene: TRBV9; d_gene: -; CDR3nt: TGTGCCAGCAGCGCTGGGGGGCAATCCTACAAGCAGTACTTC; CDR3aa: CASSAGGQSYKQYF
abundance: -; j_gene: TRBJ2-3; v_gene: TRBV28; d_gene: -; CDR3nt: TGTGCCAGCAGTTTTTTGGAGGGGGCGCCAGATACGCAGTATTTT; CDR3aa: CASSFLEGAPDTQYF
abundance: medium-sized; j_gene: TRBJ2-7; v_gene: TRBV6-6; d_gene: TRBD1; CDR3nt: TGTGCCAGCAGTTACAAGACAGGGGAGGTATACGAGCAGTACTTC; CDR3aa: CASSYKTGEVYEQYF
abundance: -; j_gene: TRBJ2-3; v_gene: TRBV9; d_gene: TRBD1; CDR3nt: TGTGCCAGCAGCGTAGGGGTGTTCCCGGGACAGATTAATACGCAGTATTTT; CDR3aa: CASSVGVFPGQINTQYF
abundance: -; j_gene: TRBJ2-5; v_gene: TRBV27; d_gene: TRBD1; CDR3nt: TGTGCCAGCAGTTTGGGGACAGGTGGAGAGACCCAGTACTTC; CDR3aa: CASSLGTGGETQYF
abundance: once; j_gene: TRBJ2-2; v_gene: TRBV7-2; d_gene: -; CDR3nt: TGTGCCAGCAGCTTCGTTTCTGGATCGAACACCGGGGAGCTGTTTTTT; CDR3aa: CASSFVSGSNTGELFF
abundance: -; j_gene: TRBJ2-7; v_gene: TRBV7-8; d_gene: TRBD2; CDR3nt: TGTGCCAGCAGCATGGGCCGGGCTAGCGGGTACGAGCAGTACTTC; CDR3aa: CASSMGRASGYEQYF
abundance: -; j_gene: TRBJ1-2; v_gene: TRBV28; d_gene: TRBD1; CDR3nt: TGTGCCAGCAGTTTCCGGACAGGGGTTTATGGCTACACCTTC; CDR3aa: CASSFRTGVYGYTF
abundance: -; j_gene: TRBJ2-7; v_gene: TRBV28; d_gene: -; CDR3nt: TGTGCCAGCAGTTTCGGGACGTCCGAGCAGTACTTC; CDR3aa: CASSFGTSEQYF
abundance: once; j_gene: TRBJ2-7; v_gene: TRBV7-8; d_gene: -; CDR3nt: TGTGCCAGCAGCCCAGGGGTTAAGGTCTACGAGCAGTACTTC; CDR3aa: CASSPGVKVYEQYF
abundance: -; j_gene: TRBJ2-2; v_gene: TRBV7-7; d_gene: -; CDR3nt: TGTGCTAGCAGCCCCGGGTCATACACCGGGGAGCTGTTTTTT; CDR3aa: CASSPGSYTGELFF
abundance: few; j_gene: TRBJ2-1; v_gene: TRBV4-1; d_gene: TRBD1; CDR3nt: TGCGCCAGCAGCCCCTTAAATTCCGCCGGGACAGGAGTAGAGTATGAGCAGTTCTTC; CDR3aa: CASSPLNSAGTGVEYEQFF
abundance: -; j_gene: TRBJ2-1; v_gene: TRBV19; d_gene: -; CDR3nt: TGTGCCTCCTCCCACCCGAGGGGGGGGCACACCGAGCAGTTCTTC; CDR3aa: CASSHPRGGHTEQFF
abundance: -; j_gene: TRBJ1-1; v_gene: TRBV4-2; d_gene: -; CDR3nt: TGTGCCAGCAGCCAAAGGGCAGGGGCCACTGAAGCTTTCTTT; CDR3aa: CASSQRAGATEAFF
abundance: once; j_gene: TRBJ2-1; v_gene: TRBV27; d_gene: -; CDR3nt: TGTGCCAGCAGTTCCCAGTTAAGGGGGGGAACCAATGAGCAGTTCTTC; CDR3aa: CASSSQLRGGTNEQFF
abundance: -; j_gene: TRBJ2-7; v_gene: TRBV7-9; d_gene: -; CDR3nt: TGTGCCAGCAGCGAGGGGTCATGGCTCAAATACGAGCAGTACTTC; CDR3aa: CASSEGSWLKYEQYF
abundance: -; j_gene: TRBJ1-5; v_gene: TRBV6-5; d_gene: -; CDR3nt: TGTGCCAGCAGTCTGGCGGGGGCCCTGCCCCAGCATTTT; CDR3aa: CASSLAGALPQHF
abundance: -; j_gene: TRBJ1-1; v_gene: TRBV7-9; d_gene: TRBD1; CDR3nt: TGTGCCAGCTCGATGGGGACAGGGACTGAAGCTTTCTTT; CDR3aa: CASSMGTGTEAFF
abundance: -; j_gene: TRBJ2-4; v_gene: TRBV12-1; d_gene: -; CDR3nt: TGTGCCACCACCCGTATGAGAGGGAAAAACATTCAGTACTTC; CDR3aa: CATTRMRGKNIQYF
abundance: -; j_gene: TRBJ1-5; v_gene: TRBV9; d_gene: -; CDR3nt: TGTGCCAGCAGCCAGGGGCCAAATAGCAATCAGCCCCAGCATTTT; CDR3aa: CASSQGPNSNQPQHF
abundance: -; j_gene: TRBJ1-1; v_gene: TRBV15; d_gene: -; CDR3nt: TGTGCCACCTCGGGGTATGGAACTGAAGCTTTCTTT; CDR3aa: CATSGYGTEAFF
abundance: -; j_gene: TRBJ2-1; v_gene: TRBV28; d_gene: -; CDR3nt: TGTGCCAGCAGTCCCCTAATCTCCTACAATGAGCAGTTCTTC; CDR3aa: CASSPLISYNEQFF
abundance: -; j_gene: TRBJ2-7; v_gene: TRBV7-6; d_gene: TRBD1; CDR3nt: TGTGCCAGCAGCAGACGGACAGGGGCCGAGCAGTACTTC; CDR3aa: CASSRRTGAEQYF
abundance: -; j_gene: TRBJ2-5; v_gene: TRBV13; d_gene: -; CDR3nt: TGTGCCAGCAGCAACCGGGGGACACGCGGGGGCCACCAAGAGACCCAGTACTTC; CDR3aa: CASSNRGTRGGHQETQYF
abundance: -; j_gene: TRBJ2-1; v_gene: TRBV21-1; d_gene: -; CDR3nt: TGTGCCAGCAGCAAAAGACCTCGCGGGACAGGGTACAGCTCCTACAATGAGCAGTTCTTC; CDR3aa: CASSKRPRGTGYSSYNEQFF
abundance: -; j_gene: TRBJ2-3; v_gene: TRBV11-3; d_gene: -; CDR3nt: TGTGCCAGCAGCATCCACAGGGAGAGCACAGATACGCAGTATTTT; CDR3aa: CASSIHRESTDTQYF
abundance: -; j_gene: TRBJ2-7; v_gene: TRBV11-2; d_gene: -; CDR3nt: TGTGCCAGCAGCTCCCGTTTGACTAGAAAAACCTACGAGCAGTACTTC; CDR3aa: CASSSRLTRKTYEQYF
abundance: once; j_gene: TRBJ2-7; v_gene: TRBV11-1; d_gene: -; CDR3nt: TGTGCCAGCAGCCCAACTTTGACGGGCTACGAGCAGTACTTC; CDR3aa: CASSPTLTGYEQYF
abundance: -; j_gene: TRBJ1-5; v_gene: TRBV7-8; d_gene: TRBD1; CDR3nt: TGTGCCAGCAGCGAAGAGGACGACAGGGGGCAGCGGCCCCAGCATTTT; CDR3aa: CASSEEDDRGQRPQHF
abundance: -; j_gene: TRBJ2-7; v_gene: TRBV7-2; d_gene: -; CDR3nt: TGTGCCAGCAGCTTAGGCTCCTACGAGCAGTACTTC; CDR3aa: CASSLGSYEQYF
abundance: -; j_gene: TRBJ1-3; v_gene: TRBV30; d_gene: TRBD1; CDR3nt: TGTGCCTGGAGTGTTCCCGCAGGGGGTGATTACTCTTACTTCTCTGGAAACACCATATATTTT; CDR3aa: CAWSVPAGGDYSYFSGNTIYF
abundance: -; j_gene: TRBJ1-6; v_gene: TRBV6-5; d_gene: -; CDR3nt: TGTGCCAGCAGTAGGGGCGAGGATAATTCACCCCTCCACTTT; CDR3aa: CASSRGEDNSPLHF
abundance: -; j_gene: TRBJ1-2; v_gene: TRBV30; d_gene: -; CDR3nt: TGTGCCACGGATGGCTACACCTTC; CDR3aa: CATDGYTF
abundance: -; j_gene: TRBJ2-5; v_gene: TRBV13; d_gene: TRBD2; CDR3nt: TGTGCCAGCAGCTTAGGCGCCCGGGGGGGCCCGGAGACCCAGTACTTC; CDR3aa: CASSLGARGGPETQYF
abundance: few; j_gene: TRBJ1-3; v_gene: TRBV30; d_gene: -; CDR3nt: TGTGCCCGCGCGGCAGGACCCCACTCTGGAAACACCATATATTTT; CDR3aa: CARAAGPHSGNTIYF
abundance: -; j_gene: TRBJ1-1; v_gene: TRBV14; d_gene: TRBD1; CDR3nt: TGTGCCAGCAGCCATCCCGGAGAGGGACAGGAGGGCGCTGGGGCTTTCTTT; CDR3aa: CASSHPGEGQEGAGAFF
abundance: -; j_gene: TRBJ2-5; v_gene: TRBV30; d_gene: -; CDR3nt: TGTGCCTGGAGTGACTGGGACCGCGAGGAGACCCAGTACTTC; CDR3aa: CAWSDWDREETQYF
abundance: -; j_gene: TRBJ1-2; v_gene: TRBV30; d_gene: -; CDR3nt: TGTGCCTGCCAAGGAAACTATGGCTACACCTTC; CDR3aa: CACQGNYGYTF
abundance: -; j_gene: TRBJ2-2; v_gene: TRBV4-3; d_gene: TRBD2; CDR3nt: TGCGCCAGCAGCCCCGGGACTAGCGGCACCGGGGAGCTGTTTTTT; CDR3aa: CASSPGTSGTGELFF
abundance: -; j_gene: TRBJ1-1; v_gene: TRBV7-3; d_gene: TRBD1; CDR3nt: TGTGCCAGCAGGGGACAGGGGGAAACTGAAGCTTTCTTT; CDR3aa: CASRGQGETEAFF